This entry lists 7 T cell receptor beta chains sequenced from one sample in a study of glioma-infiltrating T cells after dendritic cell vaccination. Some clones are missing from TCRdb's copy, which holds only in-frame ones; the method was immunoSEQ multiplex PCR. The data hold about 73,000 clones, with over 75% observed a single time. The sample in question was blood, obtained before dendritic cell vaccination. These receptors were obtained from a human donor with glioblastoma.

The chain links TRBV7-2 to TRBJ1-5; D is unclear. Trimming took 1 base from V and 3 from J, leaving 13 bases between them. This CDR3 has 16 amino acids. The germline gives CDR1 SGHTA, CDR2 FQGNSA. This chain's CDR3 is CASSLVGGLPNQPQHF. The CDR3 DNA reads as TGTGCCAGCAGCTTAGTAGGAGGCCTTCCCAATCAGCCCCAGCATTTT.

CDR3 amino acids: CASLRSTTEAFF. For the CDR3, the DNA is TGTGCCTCACTCCGGTCCACCACTGAAGCTTTCTTT. The genes are TRBV7-2 and TRBJ1-1; D gene uncertain. The CDR3 covers 12 residues. V lost 11 bases, J lost 4 bases, and 14 bases lay in between. The V gene's germline CDR1 is SGHTA and CDR2 FQGNSA.

The chain links TRBV29-1 to TRBJ1-1; D is possibly TRBD1 (6 bases). V lost 5 bases and J lost 0, with 10 bases in between. CDR3 length: 13 residues. In germline, CDR1 is SQVTM, CDR2 ANQGSEA. The CDR3 here is CSVLTGLNTEAFF. The CDR3 DNA reads TGCAGCGTTCTGACAGGATTGAACACTGAAGCTTTCTTT.

The genes are TRBV6-1 and TRBJ1-1, with a possible D match to TRBD1 (5 bases). Germline values: CDR1 MNHNS, CDR2 SASEGT. This CDR3 contains 14 residues. The V end was cut by 4 bases, the J end by 3 bases, with 12 bases between. CDR3 protein: CASSGPAGDTEAFF. CDR3 DNA: TGTGCCAGCAGTGGGCCCGCGGGGGACACTGAAGCTTTCTTT.

The CDR3, as DNA: TGTGCCAGCTCACCACCTCAGGGGGCCCGAGAGACCCAGTACTTC. This codes for CASSPPQGARETQYF. The V and J genes are TRBV18 and TRBJ2-5; 8 bases are shared with TRBD1. Unmatched junction bases numbered 4, after V lost 0 bases and J lost 4 bases. The V gene's germline CDR1 is KGHSH and CDR2 LQKENI. There are 15 residues in the CDR3.

As for this clone: The CDR3 does not end in the conserved phenylalanine or tryptophan, so this is likely a read error. V and J are TRBV6-5 and TRBJ2-7, with 7 bases fitting TRBD2. Germline V CDR1 and CDR2: MNHEY, SVGAGI. The CDR3 runs 16 residues. V lost 2 bases, J lost 7 bases, and 14 bases stayed unmatched. Here the CDR3 reads CASSYGGSGEGTEQYL. DNA of the CDR3: TGTGCCAGCAGTTACGGGGGTTCGGGGGAGGGGACTGAGCAGTACCTC.

The chain has TRBV21-1 and TRBJ1-5; the D call of TRBD1 is as the table states it, not checked on the DNA. TRBV21-1 is deemed a pseudogene. The CDR3 totals 15 residues. The chain's CDR3 is CASSKEGQVDQPQHF. CDR3 nucleotide sequence: TGTGCCAGCAGCAAAGAGGGACAGGTTGACCAGCCCCAGCATTTT.